The source of this T cell receptor (beta chain) is a study of CD8 T cells in ankylosing spondylitis. Study findings and constraints: CD8+ by phenotype, disease-linked clones were relatively rare in peripheral blood. Previous work reported some of these motif variants in the synovial fluid and blood of reactive arthritis. Blood from ankylosing spondylitis patients appeared to carry a characteristic eight-variant TCR beta motif.

The ends were cut back, 3 bases at V and 7 bases at J, with 16 bases in the middle. This CDR3 contains 14 residues. Germline CDR1 is MNHEY and CDR2 is SMNVEV (reference sequence). Details on this clonotype: The antigen remains undetermined.

TCRdb reprocessed the 5' RACE reads via MiXCR and lists one record per CDR3 protein. The repertoire holds about 110,000 distinct CDR3 sequences, with 24% as singletons. The chain recombines TRBV27 with TRBJ2-7, with D possibly TRBD2 on 5 matching bases. The sample taken for sequencing was synovial fluid, either unsorted or a sorted T cell fraction (not recorded which). The sequence was obtained from a male donor with ankylosing spondylitis. The CDR3 region has the DNA TGTGCCAGCAGTTTGCGCGGGTTCTTGAGGGAGCAGTACTTC. Encoded protein: CASSLRGFLREQYF.